This paragraph covers one T cell receptor beta chain sequence. The antigen is unknown. Healthy bone marrow donors made up the cohort. Trimming at V came to 6 bases and at J to 0 bases, leaving 3 bases not matched to a gene. The CDR3 length is 16 residues. Germline V lookup: CDR1 MNHEY, CDR2 SMNVEV (reference sequence). This sample is part of a study of cytomegalovirus exposure and HLA in healthy donors. Amplification used 60 Vbeta primers and 13 Jbeta primers. Using immunoSEQ multiplex PCR, the repertoire was profiled, and TCRdb retains in-frame clones only, with some absent. The repertoire includes some 150,000 clones, approximately 74% of them detected once, and 3.5% to 5% sits in the top ten. Findings and limits, study-wide: Several of the most significant clusters appeared linked to common viral pathogens, based on a later analysis. TCR beta chains numbering more than 150 were designated cytomegalovirus-associated.

This rearrangement joins TRBV27 to TRBJ1-5, with TRBD1 matching over 12 bases. The sequenced sample consisted of PBMCs. The receptor comes from a man aged 18 to 30 in good health and CMV-seropositive. CDR3 sequence (DNA): TGTGCCAGCAGGGGACAGGGGGCGTATAGCAATCAGCCCCAGCATTTT. Its protein product is CASRGQGAYSNQPQHF.